Below are 12 T cell receptor beta chains sequenced from a single sample in a study of T cells in women clearing cervical HPV infection. Sequencing used immunoSEQ multiplex PCR; TCRdb keeps in-frame clones, though not all of them. Its table lists roughly 21,000 clones. The source material was blood buffy coat. These receptors originate from a woman aged 18 to 75 with a cervical HPV16 infection that either progressed to CIN3+ or cleared (not recorded which).

Concerning this clone itself: From the germline J gene comes the end of the CDR3, since the read stops 3 residues before it. The chain links TRBV11-3 to TRBJ2-1; TRBD2 agrees at 9 bases. The CDR3 has 15 amino acids. V gave up 2 bases and J gave up 8 bases; unmatched junction bases: 7. Per germline, CDR1 SGHNT and CDR2 YENEEA. Partial CDR3 DNA: TGTGCCAGCAGCTTAAGTAGCGGGAGCTTTTATGAG. It codes for CASSLSSGSFYE. The full CDR3 protein is CASSLSSGSFYEQFF.

A remark on this clone: The read ends 3 residues before the CDR3 terminus; that terminus is restored from the germline J gene. The chain couples TRBV6-2 or TRBV6-3 to TRBJ2-2, with 9 bases fitting TRBD2. Germline V gene sequence: CDR1 MNHEY, CDR2 SVGEGT. The CDR3 has 16 amino acids. J lost 7 bases, V lost 6 bases, and 12 bases had no gene match. Incomplete CDR3 DNA: TGTGCCAGCAGCTCACGCATAGCGGGAGCAAGCGGGGAG. Translation gives CASSSRIAGASGE. The whole CDR3 protein is CASSSRIAGASGELFF.

Regarding this clone: Coverage ceases 3 residues before the CDR3 finishes, and the germline J gene fills in the end. The rearrangement uses TRBV30 and TRBJ1-6; D unclear. V dropped 2 bases and J dropped 4 bases, with 9 bases sitting between them. Germline assignment: CDR1 GTSNPN and CDR2 SVGIG (reference sequence). The CDR3 runs 14 residues. CDR3 bases read: TGTGCCTGGAGTCCAGCGAGATATAATTCACCC. This translates into CAWSPARYNSP. The full CDR3 sequence reads CAWSPARYNSPLHF.

Note on this clone: Read data end 3 residues before the CDR3 end; the end is taken from the germline J gene. V usage is TRBV29-1 and J usage is TRBJ1-3; unclear D gene. V was trimmed by 6 bases and J by 0 bases, leaving 9 bases between them. CDR3 length: 13 residues. CDR1 is SQVTM and CDR2 is ANQGSEA in the germline V gene. Incomplete CDR3 DNA: TGCAGCGTAGGCTTGAGCTCTGGAAACACC. Its protein is CSVGLSSGNT. The full CDR3 protein is CSVGLSSGNTIYF.

As for this clone: The read ends 3 residues early relative to the CDR3; the germline J gene fills the gap. The chain employs TRBV28 and TRBJ2-1; 8 nucleotides align to TRBD2. The V gene end was trimmed by 4 bases and the J gene end by 7 bases; junction bases not matched to a gene: 6. Germline V gene lookup returns CDR1 MDHEN and CDR2 SYDVKM. There are 14 residues in the CDR3. The CDR3 DNA, read in part, is TGTGCCAGCAGTTCAAGCGGGAGTTATAATGAG. Translating gives CASSSSGSYNE. The entire CDR3 is CASSSSGSYNEQFF.

Turning to this clone: The read terminates 3 residues before the CDR3 end, so the remaining end is supplied by the germline J gene. Other DNA sequences in this specimen translate into the identical CDR3. The chain carries TRBV10-3 and TRBJ2-7, with 12 bases aligning to TRBD2. Trimming cost V 0 bases and J 4 bases; bases outside gene matches: 16. CDR3 length: 20 residues. Germline V CDR1 and CDR2: ENHRY, SYGVKD. CDR3 in amino acids: CAISESLLAGGLFGRYEQYF. The CDR3 DNA, read in part, is TGTGCCATCAGTGAGTCCCTGCTAGCGGGAGGGCTTTTTGGACGGTACGAG.

On this clone itself: The read ends 3 residues shy of where the CDR3 ends; the end is completed using the germline J gene. The chain recombines TRBV20-1 with TRBJ1-2; possibly TRBD1 for D (6 bases). Germline V CDR1 and CDR2: DFQATT, SNEGSKA (reference sequence). The CDR3 totals 15 residues. The V end lost 6 bases, the J end lost 5 bases, and 22 bases lay between the germline ends. CDR3 DNA, as far as it was read: TGCAGTGCCACCGTACAGGGCAACGCCATTTATGGC. Encoded protein: CSATVQGNAIYG. The entire CDR3 reads CSATVQGNAIYGYTF.

Note on this clone: The read falls 3 residues short of the CDR3 end, and the missing part is taken from the germline J gene. V usage is TRBV7-9 and J usage is TRBJ1-1; 9 nucleotides line up with TRBD1. CDR1 and CDR2 from the germline V gene are SEHNR and FQNEAQ (reference sequence). The CDR3 consists of 15 residues. The CDR3 protein is CTSSPTTGGGTEAFF. CDR3 bases read: TGTACAAGCAGCCCTACGACAGGGGGAGGCACTGAA. Drawing the rest from reference TRBV7-9 and TRBJ1-1, the complete variable domain is DTGVSQNPRHKITKRGQNVTFRCDPISEHNRLYWYRQTLGQGPEFLTYFQNEAQLEKSRLLSDRFSAERPKGSFSTLEIQRTEQGDSAMYLCTSSPTTGGGTEAFFGQGTRLTVV.

As concerns this clone: The CDR3 extends 3 residues past the end of the read, so its final part is completed from the germline J gene. The chain carries TRBV20-1 and TRBJ1-6; a weak D match, TRBD1 (5 bases). This CDR3 is built from 14 residues. Trimming cost V 5 bases and J 4 bases, with 12 bases left between them. CDR1 and CDR2 (germline): DFQATT, SNEGSKA (reference sequence). CDR3 DNA (partial): TGCAGTGCTGGGGGGTCCTCTTATAATTCACCC. This sequence encodes CSAGGSSYNSP. The entire CDR3 protein reads CSAGGSSYNSPLHF.

As regards this clone: The read terminates 3 residues ahead of where the CDR3 ends, so the germline J gene completes it. The chain uses TRBV12-3 or TRBV12-4 and TRBJ1-1; TRBD1 is a possible D gene (5 bases). The germline V and J ends were trimmed by 5 bases and 0 bases, with 10 bases remaining between them. This CDR3 contains 14 residues. CDR3 amino acids: CASSGGKMNTEAFF. The CDR3 DNA, read in part, is TGTGCCAGCAGTGGGGGGAAAATGAACACTGAA.

About this clone itself: The CDR3 goes on 3 residues after the read ends, and that part is filled in from the germline J gene. The chain links TRBV6-2 or TRBV6-3 to TRBJ2-3, with 7 positions matching TRBD2. The CDR3 has 16 amino acids. CDR1 is MNHEY and CDR2 is SVGEGT in the germline V gene. The V segment lost 8 bases and the J segment 4 bases; nucleotides outside the gene matches: 15. CDR3 residues: CASDPAGPAGADTQYF. The CDR3 bases that were read are TGTGCCAGCGATCCAGCGGGGCCGGCCGGCGCAGATACG.

In regard to this clone: The CDR3 extends 3 residues past the end of the read, so its final part is completed from the germline J gene. This chain connects TRBV7-6 to TRBJ1-2, with D maybe TRBD1 (6 bases). There are 15 residues in the CDR3. From germline, CDR1 is SGHVS and CDR2 FNYEAQ. Incomplete CDR3 DNA: TGTGCCAGCAGCTTAGGGACAGCTGAAACCTACGAC. Protein sequence: CASSLGTAETYD. The entire CDR3 protein is CASSLGTAETYDYTF.